This T cell receptor beta chain was documented in a study of blood T cell repertoires in COVID-19. Across the study: The analysed material was cDNA or gDNA that came from T cells, B-cell-depleted T cells, or PBMCs.

Methods used by the authors: Researchers report that nucleated cell counts were estimated from reference gene primer amplification. Assay used: immunoSEQ multiplex PCR; TCRdb lists only in-frame clones, some missing. D and trimming were read from the DNA, whereas the V and J calls and clone size are those reported in that table. The sample lists around 70,000 clones, 87% occurring once. Trimming cost V 5 bases and J 0 bases, with 14 bases left between them. The CDR3 sequence is 17 residues long. CDR1 is LNHDA, CDR2 SQIVND, per germline (reference sequence). This receptor was identified in a woman under 30 with acute or convalescent COVID-19. Sequencing used peripheral blood. The genes are TRBV19 and TRBJ2-6; D is perhaps TRBD1 (5 bases). The CDR3 DNA follows: TGTGCCAGTAGTCTGACAGACACCGTCTCTGGGGCCAACGTCCTGACTTTC. This sequence encodes CASSLTDTVSGANVLTF.